Below, 13 T cell receptor beta chains from the same sample are listed, as sequenced in a study of T cell changes during pregnancy in multiple sclerosis. Generated by immunoSEQ multiplex PCR, the TCRdb table keeps only in-frame clones and is missing some. Among about 44,000 clones, about 88% were seen once, and the ten largest hold approximately 1.2%. The input for sequencing was CD4+ T cells from peripheral blood mononuclear cells, taken after pregnancy. The receptors shown here come from a female donor with multiple sclerosis, enrolled in a pregnancy study.

The chain is built from TRBV5-4 and TRBJ2-7; 10 nucleotides line up with TRBD2. CDR3 length: 14 residues. The V gene's germline CDR1 is SGHNT and CDR2 YYREEE (reference sequence). V gave up 3 bases and J gave up 4 bases; unmatched junction bases: 4. The CDR3 loop reads CASSWSGREYEQYF. The CDR3 DNA reads as TGTGCCAGCAGCTGGAGCGGGAGGGAGTACGAGCAGTACTTC.

The chain couples TRBV28 to TRBJ2-3; 9 bases match TRBD2. The length of the CDR3 is 15 residues. From germline, CDR1 is MDHEN and CDR2 SYDVKM. After removal of 4 bases from V and 5 bases from J, the junction contained 7 bases not matched to a gene. The CDR3 coding sequence is TGTGCCAGCAGTTCACCCGAACTAGCGGGAGATACGCAGTATTTT. Translation gives CASSSPELAGDTQYF. The full variable domain, its missing parts supplied by reference TRBV28 and TRBJ2-3, is DVKVTQSSRYLVKRTGEKVFLECVQDMDHENMFWYRQDPGLGLRLIYFSYDVKMKEKGDIPEGYSVSREKKERFSLILESASTNQTSMYLCASSSPELAGDTQYFGPGTRLTVL.

This clone was seen a single time. CDR3 sequence reads: CASSLGPGYGYTF. In nucleotides, the CDR3 is TGCGCCAGCAGCTTGGGGCCAGGCTATGGCTACACCTTC. V usage is TRBV5-1 and J usage is TRBJ1-2, with D hard to call. The germline V gene encodes CDR1 SGHRS and CDR2 YFSETQ. The CDR3 runs to 13 residues. Trimming cost V 0 bases and J 4 bases, with 7 bases left between them.

This chain's CDR3 is CASSLDRNQPQHF. CDR3 coding DNA: TGTGCCAGCAGTCTGGACAGAAATCAGCCCCAGCATTTT. This chain connects TRBV6-5 to TRBJ1-5, with D perhaps matching TRBD1 (6 bases). This CDR3 spans 13 amino acids. Germline V gene lookup returns CDR1 MNHEY and CDR2 SVGAGI. Trimming left V 5 bases short and J 4 bases short, with 9 bases between.

The chain has TRBV5-4 and TRBJ2-5, with 9 bases that match TRBD2. In germline, CDR1 is SGHNT, CDR2 YYREEE (reference sequence). J gave up 5 bases and V 4 bases, and 6 bases lay outside the gene matches. This CDR3 spans 14 amino acids. The CDR3 bases are TGTGCCAGCAGCGACGGGACTAGCTGGGAGACCCAGTACTTC. It codes for CASSDGTSWETQYF. The entire variable domain, with the rest obtained from reference TRBV5-4 and TRBJ2-5, is as follows: ETGVTQSPTHLIKTRGQQVTLRCSSQSGHNTVSWYQQALGQGPQFIFQYYREEENGRGNFPPRFSGLQFPNYSSELNVNALELDDSALYLCASSDGTSWETQYFGPGTRLLVL.

The J gene is TRBJ1-1, the V gene TRBV6-1, with D possibly matching TRBD1 (6 bases). The V and J ends lost 3 bases and 3 bases respectively, with 11 bases between them. This CDR3 contains 14 residues. CDR1 and CDR2 from the germline V gene are MNHNS and SASEGT. In DNA, the CDR3 is TGTGCCAGCAGTGATACGGCAGGGGACACTGAAGCTTTCTTT. Translating it yields CASSDTAGDTEAFF.

The chain carries TRBV6-1 and TRBJ1-1; D unresolved. Germline CDR1 MNHNS, CDR2 SASEGT. Trimming shortened V by 8 bases and J by 8 bases, and 12 bases separated the two germline ends. This CDR3 spans 11 amino acids. CDR3 amino acids: CASVRVTEAFF. Written as DNA, the CDR3 is TGTGCCAGCGTACGGGTGACCGAAGCTTTCTTT.

The genes are TRBV5-1 and TRBJ2-5, with D perhaps TRBD2 (5 bases). Looked up from germline, CDR1 is SGHRS and CDR2 is YFSETQ. The CDR3 loop spans 17 amino acids. V was clipped by 5 bases and J by 5 bases, with 25 bases between them. DNA for the CDR3: TGCGCCAGCAGTCTCCTAGTCACGGGGTTGGGAATGGAGACCCAGTACTTC. The encoded protein is CASSLLVTGLGMETQYF.

CDR3 DNA sequence: TGTGCCAGTAGTGTACAACACACCGGGGAGCTGTTTTTT. This gives the protein CASSVQHTGELFF. The chain recombines TRBV19 with TRBJ2-2; D is unresolved. The V and J ends lost 5 bases and 3 bases respectively, with 7 bases between them. The CDR3 contains 13 residues. CDR1 is LNHDA, CDR2 SQIVND, per germline (reference sequence).

This CDR3 is CASSSHRETYEQYF. The CDR3 DNA is TGTGCCAGCAGTTCCCACAGGGAGACCTACGAGCAGTACTTC. The genes are TRBV6-6 and TRBJ2-7; perhaps TRBD1 as D (6 bases). Germline CDR1 is MNHNY and CDR2 is SVGAGI (reference sequence). Trimming took 4 bases from V and 2 from J, leaving 12 bases between them. The CDR3 is made up of 14 amino acids.

The V call is TRBV18, the J call TRBJ2-7; 8 nucleotides agree with TRBD2. Germline lookup yields CDR1 KGHSH and CDR2 LQKENI. The CDR3 is 14 residues long. J was trimmed by 7 bases and V by 6 bases; bases with no gene match: 11. The CDR3 region has the DNA TGTGCCAGCTCCCCCCACGTATTAGCGGGAGAGCAGTACTTC. The encoded protein is CASSPHVLAGEQYF.

The chain links TRBV5-1 to TRBJ1-1, with no clear D. The V gene's germline CDR1 is SGHRS and CDR2 YFSETQ. V lost 5 bases to trimming and J lost 4 bases, with 12 bases between them. The CDR3 is made up of 13 amino acids. CDR3 DNA sequence: TGCGCCAGCAGTCCCGACCAGGCCACTGAAGCTTTCTTT. Its translation is CASSPDQATEAFF.

This chain joins TRBV7-8 and TRBJ2-2; 8 bases map to TRBD2. After removal of 4 bases from V and 5 bases from J, the junction contained 9 bases not matched to a gene. CDR1 is SGHVS and CDR2 is FQNEAQ in the germline V gene. The CDR3 has 16 amino acids. DNA for the CDR3: TGTGCCAGCAGCTCATCCGGGACTAGGAGGACCGGGGAGCTGTTTTTT. Translation gives CASSSSGTRRTGELFF.